Presented here are 21 T cell receptor beta chains from one specimen sequenced in a study of immune evolution from preneoplasia to lung adenocarcinoma. TCRdb keeps only in-frame clones here, not all; method: immunoSEQ multiplex PCR. This table holds 12,000 to 15,000 clones, 70% to 85% found once. The sample was FFPE minimally invasive lung adenocarcinoma tissue. These receptors were obtained from a person aged 55 to 79 with lung adenocarcinoma.

The genes are TRBV12-5 and TRBJ2-2, with 7 positions matching TRBD2. V dropped 5 bases and J dropped 6; count of bases not matched to a gene: 6. The CDR3 runs 14 residues. CDR1 is LGHNT and CDR2 is FRNRAP in the germline V gene. Here the CDR3 DNA reads TGTGCTAGTGGTCCACCGCTAGCGGCCGGGGAGCTGTTTTTT. This codes for CASGPPLAAGELFF.

This clone was found once. The V call is TRBV29-1, the J call TRBJ1-5; 8 bases fit TRBD1. V shed 6 bases and J 9 bases; nucleotides not matched to a gene: 7. The CDR3 consists of 12 residues. Germline V CDR1 and CDR2: SQVTM, ANQGSEA. The CDR3 coding sequence is TGCAGCGTATCGACAGGGGAGACGCCCCAGCATTTT. It codes for CSVSTGETPQHF.

V and J are TRBV18 and TRBJ1-1; tentative D call: TRBD1 (5 bases). The CDR3 spans 15 residues. Germline values: CDR1 KGHSH, CDR2 LQKENI. V lost 3 bases, J lost 7 bases, and 18 bases lay in between. CDR3 nucleotides: TGTGCCAGCTCACCGTTACAGGTTTACCGGAGTGAAGCTTTCTTT. Protein: CASSPLQVYRSEAFF.

The genes are TRBV19 and TRBJ2-7, with TRBD2 matching 12 bases. The junction had 7 bases not matched to a gene; V was cut back by 6 bases and J by 4 bases. The germline V gene encodes CDR1 LNHDA and CDR2 SQIVND (reference sequence). CDR3 size: 15 residues. CDR3 region: CASSPTTSGSYEQYF. The DNA for the CDR3 is TGTGCCAGTAGCCCAACGACTAGCGGGAGTTACGAGCAGTACTTC.

The genes are TRBV6-5 and TRBJ2-3, with D perhaps given as TRBD1 or TRBD2 (6 bases each). V lost 7 bases to trimming and J lost 1 base, with 15 bases between them. The CDR3 sequence is 15 residues long. In germline, CDR1 is MNHEY, CDR2 SVGAGI. The CDR3 spells CASTHGGEGTDTQYF. The CDR3 coding sequence is TGTGCCAGCACCCACGGGGGCGAGGGCACAGATACGCAGTATTTT.

The chain uses TRBV9 and TRBJ2-7; 11 positions match TRBD1. The V and J ends lost 2 bases and 3 bases, in that order; junction bases with no gene match: 4. Germline V CDR1 and CDR2: SGDLS, YYNGEE. The CDR3 has 15 residues. The CDR3 region has the DNA TGTGCCAGCAGCGTCCGGACAGGGGGCGACTACGAGCAGTACTTC. Its protein is CASSVRTGGDYEQYF. Full variable domain (outside the CDR3, taken from reference TRBV9 and TRBJ2-7): DSGVTQTPKHLITATGQRVTLRCSPRSGDLSVYWYQQSLDQGLQFLIQYYNGEERAKGNILERFSAQQFPDLHSELNLSSLELGDSALYFCASSVRTGGDYEQYFGPGTRLTVT.

The chain uses TRBV28 and TRBJ2-3, with D possibly being TRBD1 (6 bases). Germline V gives CDR1 MDHEN, CDR2 SYDVKM. The V end lost 6 bases, the J end lost 2 bases, and 18 bases lay between the germline ends. This CDR3 is built from 16 residues. This chain's CDR3 is CASSPQDSSSTDTQYF. The CDR3 coding sequence is TGTGCCAGCAGCCCCCAGGACAGCTCATCCACAGATACGCAGTATTTT.

The chain combines TRBV27 with TRBJ2-2; D tentatively reads TRBD1 or TRBD2 (5 bases each). The ends were cut back, 2 bases at V and 2 bases at J, with 9 bases in the middle. Germline V gene sequence: CDR1 MNHEY, CDR2 SMNVEV (reference sequence). The CDR3 length is 15 residues. CDR3 loop: CASSLEGINTGELFF. CDR3 sequence (DNA): TGTGCCAGCAGTTTAGAGGGGATAAACACCGGGGAGCTGTTTTTT.

The chain is built from TRBV28 and TRBJ1-4; perhaps TRBD1 as D (6 bases). The V gene's germline CDR1 is MDHEN and CDR2 SYDVKM. V gave up 2 bases and J gave up 7 bases, with 17 bases separating them. CDR3 length equals 16 residues. The CDR3 protein is CASSLGQLILTEKLFF. In nucleotides, the CDR3 is TGTGCCAGCAGTTTAGGACAGCTGATACTGACTGAAAAACTGTTTTTT.

Details on this clone: One end of the junction fails to match germline, which may point to a read error. The rearrangement links TRBV6-5 to TRBJ2-7; the match to TRBD1 covers 10 bases. Per the germline V gene, CDR1 is MNHEY and CDR2 is SVGAGI. The CDR3 has 11 amino acids. CDR3 sequence (DNA): TGTGCCAGCTCCGGGACAGGGGCCACAGTTTTC. Translated, it gives CASSGTGATVF.

V usage is TRBV6-1 and J usage is TRBJ1-5; D call uncertain. Looked up from germline, CDR1 is MNHNS and CDR2 is SASEGT. This CDR3 has 16 residues. Trimming stripped 2 bases from V and 2 bases from J, with 13 bases between. The CDR3 loop is CASSERAARGNQPQHF. CDR3 in DNA: TGTGCCAGCAGTGAAAGGGCAGCGAGGGGCAATCAGCCCCAGCATTTT.

V and J are TRBV9 and TRBJ1-6; 7 bases agree with TRBD1. CDR1 SGDLS and CDR2 YYNGEE come from the germline V gene. The CDR3 extends over 16 amino acids. Germline trimming cut 3 bases from V and 10 bases from J; bases unmatched to any gene: 13. The CDR3 loop reads CASSARLQGRGSPLHF. As DNA, the CDR3 is TGTGCCAGCAGCGCTCGTTTACAGGGGAGGGGATCACCCCTCCACTTT.

This clone has only one observation. The genes are TRBV6-1 and TRBJ2-3, with D possibly being TRBD2 (5 bases). This CDR3 is built from 15 residues. The germline CDR1 and CDR2 sequences are MNHNS and SASEGT. Trimming removed 1 base from V and 0 bases from J, with 8 bases in between. In nucleotides, the CDR3 is TGTGCCAGCAGTGAAGGAGGGTCTAGCACAGATACGCAGTATTTT. This gives the protein CASSEGGSSTDTQYF.

This clone was seen just once. This chain uses TRBV11-2 with TRBJ1-5; D unclear. With 4 bases removed from V and 2 bases from J, the gap between germline ends came to 6 bases. The CDR3 is 13 amino acids. Germline V gene sequence: CDR1 SGHAT, CDR2 FQNNGV. The CDR3 here is CASSSQGNQPQHF. The CDR3 bases are TGTGCCAGCAGCTCCCAGGGCAATCAGCCCCAGCATTTT.

The CDR3 here is CATSRDFVSYEQYF. The CDR3, as DNA: TGTGCCACCAGCAGAGATTTTGTATCCTACGAGCAGTACTTC. V usage is TRBV15 and J usage is TRBJ2-7, with D unresolved. Between the trimmed V and J ends, which lost 0 bases and 1 base, there was a span of 7 bases. The CDR3 loop spans 14 amino acids. The germline gives CDR1 LNHNV, CDR2 YYDKDF (reference sequence).

This chain connects TRBV2 to TRBJ2-7, with 12 bases identical to TRBD1. The length of the CDR3 is 14 residues. V gave up 7 bases and J gave up 7 bases; unmatched junction bases: 8. Germline V gene data show CDR1 as SNHLY and CDR2 as FYNNEI. CDR3 sequence: CASMGDRGLREQYF. The CDR3 region has the DNA TGTGCCAGCATGGGGGACAGGGGGCTGCGGGAGCAGTACTTC.

The genes are TRBV28 and TRBJ2-7; D gene ambiguous. In germline, CDR1 is MDHEN, CDR2 SYDVKM. V lost 3 bases and J 6 bases, leaving 9 bases between the germline ends. The CDR3 extends over 12 amino acids. CDR3 sequence reads: CASSLNPAEQYF. The CDR3 DNA reads TGTGCCAGCAGTTTGAATCCCGCCGAGCAGTACTTC.

The CDR3: CASSPFGSPLHF. CDR3 bases: TGTGCCAGCAGTCCGTTTGGTTCACCCCTCCACTTT. J is TRBJ1-6 and V is TRBV27; D unclear. V was pared by 5 bases and J by 9 bases, with 8 bases between. CDR1 and CDR2 from the germline V gene are MNHEY and SMNVEV (reference sequence). The CDR3 extends over 12 amino acids.

CDR3 DNA: TGTGCCATCAGTGAGTCAGCTAAGCAGGGAGAGGATGGCTACACCTTC. It is translated as CAISESAKQGEDGYTF. This sequence joins TRBV10-3 and TRBJ1-2, with D possibly TRBD1 on 5 matching bases. Germline V CDR1 and CDR2: ENHRY, SYGVKD. V lost 0 bases, J lost 6 bases, and 17 bases lay in between. The CDR3 length is 16 residues.

This chain uses TRBV30 with TRBJ1-6; 8 nucleotides line up with TRBD1. Germline CDR1 is GTSNPN and CDR2 is SVGIG (reference sequence). CDR3 length: 13 amino acids. Trimming cost V 7 bases and J 10 bases; bases outside gene matches: 9. The DNA of the CDR3 is TGTGCCTTGGGTGGGACAGGCGGGTCACCCCTCCACTTT. Translating gives CALGGTGGSPLHF.

The chain couples TRBV1 to TRBJ2-5; the table's D call, TRBD2, has no DNA check behind it. TRBV1 is listed as a pseudogene. The CDR3 consists of 17 residues. The DNA for the CDR3 is TGCACCAGCAGCCACGAAAGGAGGGAGGGAGTGGAAGAGACCCAGTACTTC. Translating it yields CTSSHERREGVEETQYF.